A selection of T cell receptor beta chains follows, all from one sample in a study of memory CD4+ T cells and cytomegalovirus serostatus. The repertoire was sequenced with immunoSEQ multiplex PCR; TCRdb's copy has only in-frame clones and lacks some. The sample yields around 53,000 clones, 65% to 85% seen once. The sequenced sample was memory CD4+ T cells from blood. These receptors were collected from an adult in good health and CMV-seropositive. The CDR3 runs from the conserved cysteine through the conserved F or W. Fields, in order: CDR3 protein, CDR3 DNA, V gene, clone size, J gene, D gene. A D gene is named only where the DNA matches it firmly. Expanded clones are given a class, and other clones once, few, many or no size at all.

CDR3 protein: CASSSIADPEETEAFF
CDR3 DNA: TGTGCCAGCAGTTCGATCGCTGACCCGGAAGAGACTGAAGCTTTCTTT
V gene: TRBV28
clone size: NA
J gene: TRBJ1-1
D gene: NA

CDR3 protein: CASTLPLAGVTEGFGEQFF
CDR3 DNA: TGTGCCAGCACCCTTCCACTAGCGGGAGTGACGGAGGGCTTCGGTGAGCAGTTCTTC
V gene: TRBV28
clone size: NA
J gene: TRBJ2-1
D gene: TRBD2

CDR3 protein: CASSLAGETQYF
CDR3 DNA: TGTGCCAGCAGCTTGGCTGGAGAGACCCAGTACTTC
V gene: TRBV11-1
clone size: NA
J gene: TRBJ2-5
D gene: NA

CDR3 protein: CASTGRNSGNTIYF
CDR3 DNA: TGTGCCAGTACGGGCAGAAACTCGGGAAACACCATATATTTT
V gene: TRBV19
clone size: NA
J gene: TRBJ1-3
D gene: NA

CDR3 protein: CASSVTTGSEAFF
CDR3 DNA: TGTGCCAGCAGCGTAACCACAGGTTCTGAAGCTTTCTTT
V gene: TRBV9
clone size: NA
J gene: TRBJ1-1
D gene: NA

CDR3 protein: CASSYGSSGNTIYF
CDR3 DNA: TGTGCCAGCAGTTACGGGAGCTCTGGAAACACCATATATTTT
V gene: TRBV6-5
clone size: NA
J gene: TRBJ1-3
D gene: NA

CDR3 protein: CASSRQGRETQYF
CDR3 DNA: TGTGCCAGCAGCCGACAGGGAAGAGAGACCCAGTACTTC
V gene: TRBV7-9
clone size: NA
J gene: TRBJ2-5
D gene: TRBD1

CDR3 protein: CASSQSRTGQYF
CDR3 DNA: TGCGCCAGCAGTCAATCACGGACAGGGCAGTACTTC
V gene: TRBV23-1
clone size: NA
J gene: TRBJ2-7
D gene: TRBD1

CDR3 protein: CASQTSGTGVETQYF
CDR3 DNA: TGTGCCAGCCAAACCTCCGGGACAGGGGTAGAGACCCAGTACTTC
V gene: TRBV7-8
clone size: once
J gene: TRBJ2-5
D gene: TRBD1

CDR3 protein: CASSSGLLYQETQYF
CDR3 DNA: TGTGCCAGCAGCTCGGGACTTCTGTACCAAGAGACCCAGTACTTC
V gene: TRBV5-5
clone size: NA
J gene: TRBJ2-5
D gene: NA

CDR3 protein: CASSPRDRPNYGYTF
CDR3 DNA: TGTGCCAGCTCACCTCGGGACAGGCCGAACTATGGCTACACCTTC
V gene: TRBV18
clone size: NA
J gene: TRBJ1-2
D gene: TRBD1

CDR3 protein: CASSLDLGRKAFF
CDR3 DNA: TGTGCCAGCAGCTTAGATCTAGGGCGCAAAGCTTTCTTT
V gene: TRBV11-2
clone size: NA
J gene: TRBJ1-1
D gene: NA

CDR3 protein: CASSIVSAGAYEQYF
CDR3 DNA: TGTGCCAGTAGTATAGTATCAGCGGGAGCCTACGAGCAGTACTTC
V gene: TRBV19
clone size: NA
J gene: TRBJ2-7
D gene: TRBD2

CDR3 protein: CASSGGGSSYNEQFF
CDR3 DNA: TGCGCCAGCAGCGGCGGGGGAAGCTCCTACAATGAGCAGTTCTTC
V gene: TRBV5-1
clone size: NA
J gene: TRBJ2-1
D gene: TRBD2

CDR3 protein: CASSQVRRGGAPDTQYF
CDR3 DNA: TGCGCCAGCAGCCAAGTAAGGCGGGGGGGCGCCCCAGATACGCAGTATTTT
V gene: TRBV4-1
clone size: NA
J gene: TRBJ2-3
D gene: TRBD2

CDR3 protein: CASSQSRQGLDEKLFF
CDR3 DNA: TGCGCCAGCAGTCAATCACGGCAGGGGTTGGATGAAAAACTGTTTTTT
V gene: TRBV23-1
clone size: NA
J gene: TRBJ1-4
D gene: NA

CDR3 protein: CASSLDRDRAYEQYF
CDR3 DNA: TGTGCCAGCAGTCTCGACAGGGATAGGGCCTACGAGCAGTACTTC
V gene: TRBV2
clone size: NA
J gene: TRBJ2-7
D gene: TRBD1

CDR3 protein: CASSSPPVGGYTF
CDR3 DNA: TGTGCCAGTAGCTCCCCCCCGGTGGGTGGCTACACCTTC
V gene: TRBV19
clone size: NA
J gene: TRBJ1-2
D gene: NA

CDR3 protein: CASYVAGGPRDEQYF
CDR3 DNA: TGTGCCAGCTACGTAGCGGGAGGGCCAAGAGACGAGCAGTACTTC
V gene: TRBV28
clone size: NA
J gene: TRBJ2-7
D gene: TRBD2

CDR3 protein: CASSFHLGGSGNTIYF
CDR3 DNA: TGTGCCAGCAGCTTTCACCTCGGGGGCTCTGGAAACACCATATATTTT
V gene: TRBV7-2
clone size: NA
J gene: TRBJ1-3
D gene: NA

CDR3 protein: CATPGGTNLYEQYF
CDR3 DNA: TGTGCCACCCCGGGCGGGACAAACCTCTACGAGCAGTACTTC
V gene: TRBV6-1
clone size: NA
J gene: TRBJ2-7
D gene: NA

CDR3 protein: CASSLVNTEAFF
CDR3 DNA: TGTGCCAGCAGTTTAGTGAACACTGAAGCTTTCTTT
V gene: TRBV28
clone size: few
J gene: TRBJ1-1
D gene: NA

CDR3 protein: CSARTPLHNEQFF
CDR3 DNA: TGCAGCGCTCGGACCCCCTTGCACAATGAGCAGTTCTTC
V gene: TRBV29-1
clone size: NA
J gene: TRBJ2-1
D gene: NA

CDR3 protein: CASRARGRETQYF
CDR3 DNA: TGCGCCAGCAGGGCCAGGGGGAGGGAGACCCAGTACTTC
V gene: TRBV4-1
clone size: NA
J gene: TRBJ2-5
D gene: NA

CDR3 protein: CASSISGSGEQFF
CDR3 DNA: TGTGCCAGCTCGATTAGCGGGAGTGGCGAGCAGTTCTTC
V gene: TRBV6-1
clone size: NA
J gene: TRBJ2-1
D gene: TRBD2

CDR3 protein: CASSTGTSGGEEQFF
CDR3 DNA: TGTGCCAGCAGCACCGGGACTAGCGGGGGAGAAGAGCAGTTCTTC
V gene: TRBV11-1
clone size: NA
J gene: TRBJ2-1
D gene: TRBD2

CDR3 protein: CASQRGMGKSGHGYTF
CDR3 DNA: TGTGCCAGTCAGCGGGGCATGGGGAAGTCGGGTCATGGCTACACCTTC
V gene: TRBV19
clone size: NA
J gene: TRBJ1-2
D gene: NA

CDR3 protein: CASSLQAREQFF
CDR3 DNA: TGTGCCAGCAGTCTACAGGCTCGGGAGCAGTTCTTC
V gene: TRBV6-1
clone size: NA
J gene: TRBJ2-1
D gene: NA

CDR3 protein: CAWEGPGDSPLHF
CDR3 DNA: TGTGCCTGGGAGGGACCAGGGGATTCACCCCTCCACTTT
V gene: TRBV30
clone size: NA
J gene: TRBJ1-6
D gene: NA

CDR3 protein: CASHGTTNTGELFF
CDR3 DNA: TGTGCCAGCCACGGGACTACGAACACCGGGGAGCTGTTTTTT
V gene: TRBV7-9
clone size: NA
J gene: TRBJ2-2
D gene: TRBD2

CDR3 protein: CASSLGTRKNYGYTF
CDR3 DNA: TGTGCCAGCAGTCTGGGGACCCGAAAGAATTATGGCTACACCTTC
V gene: TRBV6-1
clone size: NA
J gene: TRBJ1-2
D gene: NA